The present entry profiles one T cell receptor (beta chain) with its context. The sample belongs to a study of blood T cell repertoires in COVID-19. Study-level background: Whether acute or convalescent, the COVID-19 samples came from the United States, Italy and Spain. Sources were T cells, B-cell-depleted T cells, or PBMCs; the material itself was cDNA or gDNA.

The CDR3 sequence is 14 residues long. Looked up from germline, CDR1 is KGHSH and CDR2 is LQKENI. With V trimmed by 4 bases and J by 7 bases, 4 bases remained unmatched. Here immunoSEQ multiplex PCR was the method, and the copy in TCRdb shows in-frame clones only, minus some. The table includes around 51,000 clones, 65% to 90% detected once. Sequenced sample: peripheral blood. The chain combines TRBV18 with TRBJ2-1; 10 bases align to TRBD1. The sequence came from a woman of 80 years or more with acute or convalescent COVID-19. Here the CDR3 reads CASSRRTGGNEQFF. CDR3 DNA sequence: TGTGCCAGCTCACGAAGGACAGGGGGGAATGAGCAGTTCTTC.